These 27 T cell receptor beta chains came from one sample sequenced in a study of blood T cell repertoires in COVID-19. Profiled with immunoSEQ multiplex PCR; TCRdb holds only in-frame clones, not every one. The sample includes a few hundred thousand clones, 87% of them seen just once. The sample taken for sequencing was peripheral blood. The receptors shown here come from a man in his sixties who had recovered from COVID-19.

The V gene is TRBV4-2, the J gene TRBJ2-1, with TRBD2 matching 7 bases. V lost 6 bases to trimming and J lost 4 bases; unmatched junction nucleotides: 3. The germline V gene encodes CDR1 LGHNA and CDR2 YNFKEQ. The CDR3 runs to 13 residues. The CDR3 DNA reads TGTGCCAGCAGTTCGGGACTATACAATGAGCAGTTCTTC. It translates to CASSSGLYNEQFF.

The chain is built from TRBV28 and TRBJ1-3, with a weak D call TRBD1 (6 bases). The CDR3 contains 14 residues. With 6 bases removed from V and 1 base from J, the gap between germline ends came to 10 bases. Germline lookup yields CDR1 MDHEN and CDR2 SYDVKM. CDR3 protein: CASRSQGSGNTIYF. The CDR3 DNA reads TGTGCCAGCAGATCGCAGGGGTCTGGAAACACCATATATTTT.

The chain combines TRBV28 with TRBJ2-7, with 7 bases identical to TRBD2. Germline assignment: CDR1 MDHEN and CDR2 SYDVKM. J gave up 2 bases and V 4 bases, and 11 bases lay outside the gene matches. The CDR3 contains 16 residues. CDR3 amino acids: CASSWDRASGAYEQYF. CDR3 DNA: TGTGCCAGCAGTTGGGATAGGGCTAGCGGTGCCTACGAGCAGTACTTC.

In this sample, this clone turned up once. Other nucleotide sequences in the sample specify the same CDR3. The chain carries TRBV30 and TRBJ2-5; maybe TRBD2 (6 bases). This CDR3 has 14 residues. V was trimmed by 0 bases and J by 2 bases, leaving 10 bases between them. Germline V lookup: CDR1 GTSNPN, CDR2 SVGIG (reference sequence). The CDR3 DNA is TGTGCCTGGAGTGTGGCCGGGGGACAAGAGACCCAGTACTTC. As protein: CAWSVAGGQETQYF.

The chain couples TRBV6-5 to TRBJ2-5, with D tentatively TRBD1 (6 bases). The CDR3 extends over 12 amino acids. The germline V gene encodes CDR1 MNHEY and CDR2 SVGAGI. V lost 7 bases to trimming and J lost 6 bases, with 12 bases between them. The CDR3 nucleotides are TGTGCCAGCACCACAGGGACGCAGACCCAGTACTTC. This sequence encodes CASTTGTQTQYF.

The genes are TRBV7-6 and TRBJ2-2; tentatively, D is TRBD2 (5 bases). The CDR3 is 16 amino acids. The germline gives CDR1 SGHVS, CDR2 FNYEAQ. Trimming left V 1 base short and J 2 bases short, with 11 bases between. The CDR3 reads CASSLGVAGNTGELFF. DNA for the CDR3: TGTGCCAGCAGCTTAGGAGTTGCGGGTAACACCGGGGAGCTGTTTTTT. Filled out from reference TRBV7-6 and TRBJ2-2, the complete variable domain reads GAGVSQSPRYKVTKRGQDVALRCDPISGHVSLYWYRQALGQGPEFLTYFNYEAQQDKSGLPNDRFSAERPEGSISTLTIQRTEQRDSAMYRCASSLGVAGNTGELFFGEGSRLTVL.

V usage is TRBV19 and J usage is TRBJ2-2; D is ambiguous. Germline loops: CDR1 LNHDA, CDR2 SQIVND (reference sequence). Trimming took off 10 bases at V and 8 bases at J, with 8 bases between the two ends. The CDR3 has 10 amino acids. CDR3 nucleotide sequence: TGTGCCACTATGGAGGGGGAGCTGTTTTTT. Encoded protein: CATMEGELFF.

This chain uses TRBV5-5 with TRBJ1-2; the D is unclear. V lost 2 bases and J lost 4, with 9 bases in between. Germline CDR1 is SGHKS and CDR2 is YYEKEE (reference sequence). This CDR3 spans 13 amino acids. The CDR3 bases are TGTGCCAGCAGCTTTACAGACATCTATGGCTACACCTTC. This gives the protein CASSFTDIYGYTF.

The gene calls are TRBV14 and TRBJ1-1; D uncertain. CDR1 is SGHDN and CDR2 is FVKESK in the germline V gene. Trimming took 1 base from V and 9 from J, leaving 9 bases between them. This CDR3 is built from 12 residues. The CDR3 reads CASSQVGPQAFF. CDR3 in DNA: TGTGCCAGCAGCCAAGTCGGTCCCCAAGCTTTCTTT.

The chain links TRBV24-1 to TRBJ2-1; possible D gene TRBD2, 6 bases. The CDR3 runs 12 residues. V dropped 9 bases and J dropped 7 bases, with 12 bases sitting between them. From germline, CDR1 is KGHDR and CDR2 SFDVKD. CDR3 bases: TGTGCCACCCAACGTGGGGGGAATGAGCAGTTCTTC. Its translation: CATQRGGNEQFF.

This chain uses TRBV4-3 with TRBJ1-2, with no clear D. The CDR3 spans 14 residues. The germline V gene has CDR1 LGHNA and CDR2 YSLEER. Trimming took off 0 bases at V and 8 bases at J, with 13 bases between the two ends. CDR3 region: CASSQDERREGYTF. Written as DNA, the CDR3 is TGCGCCAGCAGCCAAGATGAACGTCGGGAAGGCTACACCTTC.

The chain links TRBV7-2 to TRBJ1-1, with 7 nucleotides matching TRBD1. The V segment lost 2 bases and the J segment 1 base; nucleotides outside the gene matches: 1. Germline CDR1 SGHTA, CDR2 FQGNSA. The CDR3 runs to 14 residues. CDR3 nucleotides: TGTGCCAGCAGCTTACAGGGGGGGAACACTGAAGCTTTCTTT. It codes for CASSLQGGNTEAFF.

In nucleotides, the CDR3 is TGCAGTGCTAGTGGGGACATTGGATATAATTCACCCCTCCACTTT. This translates into CSASGDIGYNSPLHF. The chain joins TRBV20-1 to TRBJ1-6; the D gene is possibly TRBD1 (6 bases). This CDR3 comprises 15 residues. Germline assignment: CDR1 DFQATT and CDR2 SNEGSKA (reference sequence). The V and J ends lost 3 bases and 4 bases respectively, with 13 bases between them.

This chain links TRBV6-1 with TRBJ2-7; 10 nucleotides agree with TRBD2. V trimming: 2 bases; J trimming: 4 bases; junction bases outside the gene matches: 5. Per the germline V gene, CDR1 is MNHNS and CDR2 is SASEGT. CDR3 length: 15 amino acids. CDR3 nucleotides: TGTGCCAGCAGTGAATCTAGCGGGAGTTGGTACGAGCAGTACTTC. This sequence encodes CASSESSGSWYEQYF.

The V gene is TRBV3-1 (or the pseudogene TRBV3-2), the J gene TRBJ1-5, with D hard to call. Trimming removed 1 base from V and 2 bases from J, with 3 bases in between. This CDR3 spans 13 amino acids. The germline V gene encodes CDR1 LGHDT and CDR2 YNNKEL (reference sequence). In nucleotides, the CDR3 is TGTGCCAGCAGCCAAGGCGGCAATCAGCCCCAGCATTTT. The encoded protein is CASSQGGNQPQHF.

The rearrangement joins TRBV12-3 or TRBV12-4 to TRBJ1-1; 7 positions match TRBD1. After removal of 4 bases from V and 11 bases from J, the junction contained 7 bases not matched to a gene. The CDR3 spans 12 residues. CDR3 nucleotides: TGTGCCAGCAGTTCGCGGCAGGGACAGGCTTTCTTT. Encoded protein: CASSSRQGQAFF.

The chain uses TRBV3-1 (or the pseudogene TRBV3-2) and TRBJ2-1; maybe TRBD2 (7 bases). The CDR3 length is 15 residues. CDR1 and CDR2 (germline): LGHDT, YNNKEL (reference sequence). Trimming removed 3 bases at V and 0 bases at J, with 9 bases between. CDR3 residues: CASSHGGHSYNEQFF. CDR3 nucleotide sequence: TGTGCCAGCAGCCACGGGGGGCACTCCTACAATGAGCAGTTCTTC.

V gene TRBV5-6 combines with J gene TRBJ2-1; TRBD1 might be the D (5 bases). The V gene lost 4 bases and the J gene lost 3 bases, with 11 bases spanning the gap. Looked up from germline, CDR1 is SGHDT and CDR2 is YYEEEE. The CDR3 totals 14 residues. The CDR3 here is CASSQTGYYNEQFF. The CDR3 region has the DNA TGTGCCAGCAGCCAAACAGGTTACTACAATGAGCAGTTCTTC.

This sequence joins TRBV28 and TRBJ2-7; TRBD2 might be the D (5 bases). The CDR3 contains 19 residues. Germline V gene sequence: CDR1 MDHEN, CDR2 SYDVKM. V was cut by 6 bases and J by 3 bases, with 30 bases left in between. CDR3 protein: CASSLSSAVLLNRFYEQYF. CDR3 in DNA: TGTGCCAGCAGCCTTTCGTCAGCGGTCCTCCTCAACCGCTTCTACGAGCAGTACTTC. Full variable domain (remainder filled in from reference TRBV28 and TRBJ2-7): DVKVTQSSRYLVKRTGEKVFLECVQDMDHENMFWYRQDPGLGLRLIYFSYDVKMKEKGDIPEGYSVSREKKERFSLILESASTNQTSMYLCASSLSSAVLLNRFYEQYFGPGTRLTVT.

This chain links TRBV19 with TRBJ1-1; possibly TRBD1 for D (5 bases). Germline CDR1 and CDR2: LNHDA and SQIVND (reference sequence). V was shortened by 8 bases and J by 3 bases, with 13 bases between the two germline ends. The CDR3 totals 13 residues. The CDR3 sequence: CASEQETHTEAFF. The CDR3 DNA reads TGTGCCAGTGAACAGGAGACTCACACTGAAGCTTTCTTT.

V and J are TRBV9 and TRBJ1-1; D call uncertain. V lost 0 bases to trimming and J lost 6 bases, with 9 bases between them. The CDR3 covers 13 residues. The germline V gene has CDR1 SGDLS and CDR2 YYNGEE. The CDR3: CASSVGGTSEAFF. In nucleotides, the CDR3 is TGTGCCAGCAGCGTAGGTGGCACCTCTGAAGCTTTCTTT.

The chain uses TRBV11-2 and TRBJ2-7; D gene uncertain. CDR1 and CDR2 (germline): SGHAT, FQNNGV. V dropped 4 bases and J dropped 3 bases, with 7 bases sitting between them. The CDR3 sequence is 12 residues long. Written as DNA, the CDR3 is TGTGCCAGCAGCTCGGGTTACTACGAGCAGTACTTC. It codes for CASSSGYYEQYF.

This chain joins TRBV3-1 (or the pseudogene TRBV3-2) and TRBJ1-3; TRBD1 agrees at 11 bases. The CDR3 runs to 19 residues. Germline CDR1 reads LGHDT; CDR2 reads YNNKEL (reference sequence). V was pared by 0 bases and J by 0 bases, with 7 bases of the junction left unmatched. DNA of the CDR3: TGTGCCAGCAGCCAAGAGGTCCCGGGACAGGGGGTCTCTGGAAACACCATATATTTT. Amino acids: CASSQEVPGQGVSGNTIYF.

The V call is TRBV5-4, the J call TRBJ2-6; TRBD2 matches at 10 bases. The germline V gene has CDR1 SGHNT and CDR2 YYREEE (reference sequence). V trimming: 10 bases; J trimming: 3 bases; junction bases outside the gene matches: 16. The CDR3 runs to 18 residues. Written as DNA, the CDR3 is TGTGCCCTCTCTAAGGGTCTAGCGGGAGTAGGTGGGGCCAACGTCCTGACTTTC. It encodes CALSKGLAGVGGANVLTF.

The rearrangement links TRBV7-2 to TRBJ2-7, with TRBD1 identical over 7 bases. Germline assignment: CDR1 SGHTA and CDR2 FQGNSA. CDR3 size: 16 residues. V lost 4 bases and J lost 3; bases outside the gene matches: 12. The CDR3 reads CASSSGNRGTGYEQYF. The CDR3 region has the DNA TGTGCCAGCAGCTCGGGAAACAGGGGTACCGGCTACGAGCAGTACTTC.

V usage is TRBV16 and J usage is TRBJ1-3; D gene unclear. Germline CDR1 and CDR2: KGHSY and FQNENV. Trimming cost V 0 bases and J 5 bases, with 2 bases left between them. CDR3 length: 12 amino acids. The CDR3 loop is CASSQSRNTIYF. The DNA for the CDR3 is TGTGCCAGCAGCCAATCCAGAAACACCATATATTTT.

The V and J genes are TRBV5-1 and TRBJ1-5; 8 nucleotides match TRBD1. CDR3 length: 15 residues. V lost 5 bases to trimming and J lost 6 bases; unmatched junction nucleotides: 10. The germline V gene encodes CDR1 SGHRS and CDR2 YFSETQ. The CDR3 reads CASSLGQGVSQPQHF. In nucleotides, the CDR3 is TGCGCCAGCAGTCTCGGACAGGGAGTAAGTCAGCCCCAGCATTTT.